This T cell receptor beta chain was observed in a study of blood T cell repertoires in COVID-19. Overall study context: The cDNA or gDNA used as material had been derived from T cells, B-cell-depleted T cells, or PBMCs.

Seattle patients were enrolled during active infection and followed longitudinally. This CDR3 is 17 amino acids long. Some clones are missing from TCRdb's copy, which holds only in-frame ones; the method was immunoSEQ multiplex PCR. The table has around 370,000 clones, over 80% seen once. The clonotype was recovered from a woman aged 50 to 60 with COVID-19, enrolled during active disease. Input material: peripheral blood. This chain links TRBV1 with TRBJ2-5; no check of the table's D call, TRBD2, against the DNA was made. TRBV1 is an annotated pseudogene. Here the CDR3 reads CTSSQEGREPPQETQYF. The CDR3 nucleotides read TGCACCAGCAGCCAAGAAGGGCGGGAGCCACCTCAAGAGACCCAGTACTTC.